This T cell receptor (beta chain) is drawn from a study of technical replicates of blood from several donors. Trimming removed 3 bases from V and 9 bases from J; junction bases left unmatched: 9. Germline V gene sequence: CDR1 GTSNPN, CDR2 SVGIG (reference sequence). The CDR3 runs to 15 residues. This table comes from immunoSEQ multiplex PCR, and its TCRdb copy is limited to in-frame clones, with some not included. The sample includes around 68,000 clones, under 98% of them seen just once. This receptor was obtained from a human donor in good health. Material for sequencing was T cells isolated from PBMCs. The chain couples TRBV30 to TRBJ1-6, with 9 bases lining up with TRBD1. For the CDR3, the DNA is TGTGCCTGGAGCGGGTTGGACAGGGGAGGTTCACCCCTCCACTTT. It translates to CAWSGLDRGGSPLHF. The full variable domain, with the rest looked up from reference TRBV30 and TRBJ1-6, is SQTIHQWPATLVQPVGSPLSLECTVEGTSNPNLYWYRQAAGRGLQLLFYSVGIGQISSEVPQNLSASRPQDRQFILSSKKLLLSDSGFYLCAWSGLDRGGSPLHFGNGTRLTVT.